The table lists the clone carrying this TCR beta chain with many counts. The antigen remains unidentified. The sample belongs to a study of T cells in Graves' hyperthyroidism and ophthalmopathy. Study overall: Sampling of peripheral blood happened at initial diagnosis, prior to any treatment.

Trimming removed 5 bases from V and 13 bases from J, with 16 bases in between. Germline values: CDR1 KGHDR, CDR2 SFDVKD. The CDR3 spans 12 residues. Participants, patients aged 18 to 65, had newly diagnosed hyperthyroidism with a duration under 2 months. It was RNA transcripts that yielded the amplified TCR beta CDR3 regions. First-round RT-PCR of the TCR CDR3 relied on the HTBI primer set. Using its own MiXCR run on the multiplex PCR reads, TCRdb lists one record per CDR3 protein. Here the sample spans a few hundred thousand distinct CDR3 sequences, 15% being singletons. Findings of the study overall: Ophthalmopathy stood apart from stable hyperthyroidism in a 13 V-J model.

This TCR was sampled from a woman aged 30 to 39 with Graves' hyperthyroidism. This chain connects TRBV24-1 to TRBJ1-1; D remains unclear. The specimen was blood. The CDR3 nucleotides are TGTGCCACCAGTGTGGGTACCTCTTATCGTTTCTTT. It codes for CATSVGTSYRFF.